This TCR beta chain came from a study of T cells in Graves' hyperthyroidism and ophthalmopathy. The sample holds many counts of this clonotype. Its matching antigen is unknown. Template material for amplifying TCR beta CDR3 regions consisted of RNA transcripts. The study used the HTBI primer set for a first-round RT-PCR of the TCR CDR3. TCRdb analysed the multiplex PCR reads with MiXCR anew, one entry per CDR3 protein. In the table there are 490,000 or so distinct CDR3 sequences, approximately 16% of which are singletons. On the basis of clinical symptoms, serum thyroxine and TRAb, thyroid ultrasound and orbital computed tomography, diagnoses were made. The V end was cut by 6 bases, the J end by 4 bases, with 19 bases between. CDR1 and CDR2 (germline): MDHEN, SYDVKM. The CDR3 consists of 15 residues. Study-level results: The model foresaw ophthalmopathy a median roughly 6 months prior to onset.

The V and J genes are TRBV28 and TRBJ2-7; possible D gene TRBD1, 5 bases. The sequencing input was blood. This TCR was recovered from a woman aged 25 to 39 with Graves' ophthalmopathy. CDR3 nucleotide sequence: TGTGCCAGCAGGATAGATAGGGGAAGAGATTACGAGCAGTACTTC. It is translated as CASRIDRGRDYEQYF.